A single sample is the source of the 23 T cell receptor beta chains below, sequenced in a study of T-cell memory formation after mild COVID-19. TCRdb used MiXCR to reprocess the 5' RACE reads, holding one entry per CDR3 protein. The sample has under 450,000 distinct CDR3 sequences; 13% to 15% are singletons. The sequencing sample was made of PBMCs or a T cell subset sorted from them (not recorded which). The receptors derive from a young man who had mild COVID-19 (a few samples of this study predate the infection). Cell type and time point are not known.

This clonotype was recorded a few times. The V and J genes are TRBV30 and TRBJ1-1, with D hard to call. V dropped 3 bases and J dropped 6 bases, with 5 bases sitting between them. The CDR3 totals 10 residues. Per germline, CDR1 GTSNPN and CDR2 SVGIG (reference sequence). CDR3 sequence reads: CAWRLSEAFF. Written as DNA, the CDR3 is TGTGCCTGGAGGCTCTCTGAAGCTTTCTTT.

The chain couples TRBV28 to TRBJ1-4; no firm D call. The V gene lost 1 base and the J gene lost 0 bases, with 6 bases spanning the gap. The CDR3 is 15 residues long. CDR1 MDHEN and CDR2 SYDVKM come from the germline V gene. The CDR3 region has the DNA TGTGCCAGCAGTTTATTACAGCCAACTAATGAAAAACTGTTTTTT. This encodes CASSLLQPTNEKLFF.

The table lists this clonotype with a few counts. The chain joins TRBV7-9 to TRBJ1-1, with D hard to call. Germline V gene sequence: CDR1 SEHNR, CDR2 FQNEAQ (reference sequence). Trimming took 5 bases from V and 4 from J, leaving 11 bases between them. The CDR3 is 13 amino acids. The CDR3 coding sequence is TGTGCCAGCAGCGTGGAAGGCGGCACTGAAGCTTTCTTT. Amino acid sequence: CASSVEGGTEAFF. The variable domain in full, with the rest retrieved from reference TRBV7-9 and TRBJ1-1, is DTGVSQNPRHKITKRGQNVTFRCDPISEHNRLYWYRQTLGQGPEFLTYFQNEAQLEKSRLLSDRFSAERPKGSFSTLEIQRTEQGDSAMYLCASSVEGGTEAFFGQGTRLTVV.

In this sample, this clonotype turned up a few times. J is TRBJ2-5 and V is TRBV10-3, with 8 bases matching TRBD2. Germline V gene lookup returns CDR1 ENHRY and CDR2 SYGVKD. The trim removed 6 bases at V and 2 bases at J, leaving 2 bases unmatched. This CDR3 has 13 residues. Written as DNA, the CDR3 is TGTGCCATCAGCAGCGGGGGACAAGAGACCCAGTACTTC. Protein product: CAISSGGQETQYF.

The sample holds a few counts of this clonotype. This sequence joins TRBV10-2 and TRBJ2-7; 11 positions match TRBD2. This CDR3 has 16 amino acids. The V gene end was trimmed by 2 bases and the J gene end by 2 bases; junction bases not matched to a gene: 5. Germline CDR1 reads WSHSY; CDR2 reads SAAADI. The CDR3 region is CASSEAPSGGTYEQYF. For the CDR3, the DNA is TGCGCCAGCAGTGAGGCCCCTAGCGGGGGGACCTACGAGCAGTACTTC.

This clonotype occurred a few times. V and J are TRBV20-1 and TRBJ2-2, with 8 positions matching TRBD1. J lost 4 bases, V lost 0 bases, and 4 bases had no gene match. Germline assignment: CDR1 DFQATT and CDR2 SNEGSKA (reference sequence). This CDR3 region has 15 residues. The CDR3 nucleotides read TGCAGTGCTAGAGACCCCAGGGGGCCCACCGGGGAGCTGTTTTTT. Encoded protein: CSARDPRGPTGELFF.

This clonotype came up a few times. CDR3 bases: TGTGCCAGCAGTTCTACTAGCGGGGGTTCAGAGACCCAGTACTTC. Its translation: CASSSTSGGSETQYF. The chain has TRBV6-2 or TRBV6-3 and TRBJ2-5; 11 bases agree with TRBD2. Germline CDR1 reads MNHEY; CDR2 reads SVGEGT. V was clipped by 4 bases and J by 4 bases; unmatched bases: 5. The CDR3 is 15 residues long.

This clonotype was seen more than once but under ten times. The chain recombines TRBV12-3 or TRBV12-4 with TRBJ2-1; tentative D call: TRBD2 (5 bases). Trimming took 8 bases from V and 10 from J, leaving 15 bases between them. The length of the CDR3 is 12 residues. The chain's CDR3 is CASASRDPEQFF. The CDR3 DNA sequence: TGTGCCAGCGCCTCCCGGGATCCAGAGCAGTTCTTC.

This clonotype has only a few counts. The chain joins TRBV4-2 to TRBJ1-4, with unresolved D. The germline CDR1 and CDR2 sequences are LGHNA and YNFKEQ. V lost 0 bases to trimming and J lost 6 bases, with 11 bases between them. The CDR3 is made up of 15 amino acids. CDR3 sequence (DNA): TGTGCCAGCAGCCAAGATATACAGATTGATGAAAAACTGTTTTTT. Its protein is CASSQDIQIDEKLFF.

V gene TRBV9 combines with J gene TRBJ1-1; D is undetermined. Germline-derived CDR1 and CDR2 are SGDLS and YYNGEE. Trimming stripped 2 bases from V and 4 bases from J, with 12 bases between. The CDR3 sequence is 14 residues long. The CDR3 region has the DNA TGTGCCAGCAGCGTCGAGCCGGGTTCCACTGAAGCTTTCTTT. This encodes CASSVEPGSTEAFF. Full variable domain (outside the CDR3, taken from reference TRBV9 and TRBJ1-1): DSGVTQTPKHLITATGQRVTLRCSPRSGDLSVYWYQQSLDQGLQFLIQYYNGEERAKGNILERFSAQQFPDLHSELNLSSLELGDSALYFCASSVEPGSTEAFFGQGTRLTVV.

This clonotype was observed a handful of times. The rearrangement joins TRBV12-3 or TRBV12-4 to TRBJ1-1; maybe TRBD1 (5 bases). This CDR3 contains 15 residues. Trimming cost V 5 bases and J 5 bases, with 18 bases left between them. The CDR3 is CASSQHTGGWTEAFF. The CDR3 DNA is TGTGCCAGCAGTCAGCATACGGGGGGATGGACTGAAGCTTTCTTT.

Many counts were recorded for this clonotype. This chain joins TRBV9 and TRBJ2-1; a possible D gene is TRBD2 (6 bases). Germline assignment: CDR1 SGDLS and CDR2 YYNGEE. Trimming removed 3 bases from V and 9 bases from J, with 13 bases in between. The CDR3 sequence is 13 residues long. The CDR3 DNA follows: TGTGCCAGCAGCGGTTCGTGGGGAGGTGAGCAGTTCTTC. Amino acid sequence: CASSGSWGGEQFF.

This clonotype was seen more than once but under ten times. The rearrangement joins TRBV5-5 to TRBJ2-7, with D unresolved. V lost 5 bases and J 0 bases, leaving 18 bases between the germline ends. The germline V gene encodes CDR1 SGHKS and CDR2 YYEKEE (reference sequence). The CDR3 totals 16 residues. In DNA form, the CDR3 reads TGTGCCAGCAGAAAAAGTTCGGGCCTGAGCTCCTACGAGCAGTACTTC. This translates into CASRKSSGLSSYEQYF.

The V gene is TRBV24-1, the J gene TRBJ2-6; tentatively, D is TRBD1 or TRBD2 (6 bases each). Germline CDR1 KGHDR, CDR2 SFDVKD. V was clipped by 10 bases and J by 0 bases, with 15 bases between them. This CDR3 region has 16 residues. The CDR3 loop is CATQGGYNSGANVLTF. The CDR3 bases are TGTGCCACTCAAGGGGGGTATAACTCTGGGGCCAACGTCCTGACTTTC.

In this sample, this clonotype turned up a few times. This chain joins TRBV7-2 and TRBJ1-6; 7 positions match TRBD1. This CDR3 is 14 amino acids long. The V gene's germline CDR1 is SGHTA and CDR2 FQGNSA. V dropped 5 bases and J dropped 11; count of bases not matched to a gene: 9. The CDR3 nucleotides read TGTGCCAGCAGCCTCACGACAGGGAGGACACCCCTCCACTTT. This sequence encodes CASSLTTGRTPLHF.

The rearrangement links TRBV5-5 to TRBJ1-4; perhaps TRBD1 as D (5 bases). V was trimmed by 4 bases and J by 0 bases, leaving 7 bases between them. The CDR3 runs to 14 residues. CDR1 is SGHKS, CDR2 YYEKEE, per germline (reference sequence). The CDR3: CASSQGSTNEKLFF. The CDR3 DNA is TGTGCCAGCAGCCAGGGATCAACTAATGAAAAACTGTTTTTT.

This chain connects TRBV12-3 or TRBV12-4 to TRBJ1-6, with TRBD1 matching over 7 bases. The CDR3 extends over 15 amino acids. The J segment lost 7 bases and the V segment lost 1 base, leaving 4 bases of the junction unmatched. CDR3 sequence (DNA): TGTGCCAGCAGTTTAGAGGGGGCTAGGAATTCACCCCTCCACTTT. Its protein product is CASSLEGARNSPLHF.

The rearrangement uses TRBV5-1 and TRBJ1-1, with 7 bases aligning to TRBD1. CDR1 is SGHRS and CDR2 is YFSETQ in the germline V gene. The CDR3 is made up of 14 amino acids. V dropped 3 bases and J dropped 5; count of bases not matched to a gene: 7. In DNA form, the CDR3 reads TGCGCCAGCAGCTCCACAGGGGTCGGGACTGAAGCTTTCTTT. It is translated as CASSSTGVGTEAFF.

The chain carries TRBV20-1 and TRBJ2-3, with 11 bases aligning to TRBD2. After removal of 2 bases from V and 1 base from J, the junction contained 5 bases not matched to a gene. This CDR3 comprises 16 residues. Germline V lookup: CDR1 DFQATT, CDR2 SNEGSKA (reference sequence). The CDR3 DNA follows: TGCAGTGCTAGAAAAACTAGCGGGGGCCGCACAGATACGCAGTATTTT. It is translated as CSARKTSGGRTDTQYF.

This clonotype was detected a few times. One end of the junction is discordant with germline, which a read error may explain. V is TRBV4-3 and J is TRBJ1-4, with 9 bases matching TRBD1. The CDR3 consists of 16 residues. Germline V gene data show CDR1 as LGHNA and CDR2 as YSLEER. The CDR3 nucleotides are TGCGCCAGCACCAGAACACAGGGGGCCGGCGATGAAAAACTGTCTTTT. It is translated as CASTRTQGAGDEKLSF.

The chain recombines TRBV29-1 with TRBJ2-7; perhaps TRBD2 as D (5 bases). Per the germline V gene, CDR1 is SQVTM and CDR2 is ANQGSEA. CDR3 length: 12 amino acids. Deletions cut 1 base from V and 2 bases from J, with 6 bases between. Here the CDR3 reads CSVEGGTYEQYF. Written as DNA, the CDR3 is TGCAGCGTTGAAGGAGGGACCTACGAGCAGTACTTC.

Remarks on this clonotype: The CDR3 end shows no conserved phenylalanine or tryptophan, and so a read error is likely. It is unclear where the CDR3 begins or ends on the DNA, so no DNA is shown, and the CDR3 is as TCRdb lists it. The chain carries TRBV5-6 and TRBJ2-4; the DNA was not compared with TRBD2, the D call given in the table. Per the germline V gene, CDR1 is SGHDT and CDR2 is YYEEEE. Both ends counted, the CDR3 spans 11 residues. The CDR3 loop is CASSFLATSDL.

The chain is built from TRBV20-1 and TRBJ2-1, with no clear D. Per germline, CDR1 DFQATT and CDR2 SNEGSKA (reference sequence). The CDR3 has 13 amino acids. V was clipped by 1 base and J by 4 bases, with 8 bases between them. CDR3 protein: CSARVRKYNEQFF. Written as DNA, the CDR3 is TGCAGTGCTAGAGTTCGAAAATACAATGAGCAGTTCTTC.